This is a list of T cell receptor beta chains from one sample in a study of somatic mutations in cytotoxic T cells in rheumatoid arthritis. Repertoires were generated with immunoSEQ multiplex PCR, while TCRdb's copy carries only in-frame clones and drops some. The sample lists roughly 16,000 clones, roughly 82% occurring once. Sequencing used CD8+ T cells sorted from blood. The receptor set was obtained from a woman aged 45 to 65 with rheumatoid arthritis. The CDR3 runs from the conserved cysteine through the conserved F or W. The D gene is left open where the match is weak. Clone size is stated in some rows and not others, as once, few, many or a class when expanded.

.	TRBV7-6	TRBD2	TRBJ2-1	CASSEPLAGDEQFF	TGTGCCAGCAGCGAGCCACTAGCGGGAGATGAGCAGTTCTTC
.	TRBV11-2	TRBD2	TRBJ2-2	CASSYGLAGGWTGELFF	TGTGCCAGCAGCTACGGACTAGCGGGGGGGTGGACCGGGGAGCTGTTTTTT
.	TRBV28	TRBD1	TRBJ2-5	CASSSRQGIGTGPRETQYF	TGTGCCAGCAGTTCCCGACAGGGAATAGGAACGGGCCCGAGGGAGACCCAGTACTTC
.	TRBV5-1	TRBD2	TRBJ2-3	CASSFGTSGRLGTDTQYF	TGCGCCAGCAGCTTCGGGACTAGCGGGAGGCTAGGGACAGATACGCAGTATTTT
.	TRBV21-1	.	TRBJ2-1	CASSKLKGLSSYNEQFF	TGTGCCAGCAGCAAACTCAAGGGCTTAAGCTCCTACAATGAGCAGTTCTTC
.	TRBV27	.	TRBJ1-2	CASRGGYYGYTF	TGTGCCAGCAGGGGCGGCTACTATGGCTACACCTTC
.	TRBV10-3	TRBD1	TRBJ2-7	CAISGQGPSYEQYF	TGTGCCATCAGTGGACAGGGACCCTCCTACGAGCAGTACTTC
.	TRBV5-8	.	TRBJ1-2	CASSLEPRSDYGYTF	TGTGCCAGCAGCTTGGAGCCCAGGTCGGACTATGGCTACACCTTC
.	TRBV30	.	TRBJ1-5	CAWSLPGHPQSQHF	TGTGCCTGGAGTCTTCCGGGACACCCACAATCCCAGCATTTT
few	TRBV6-8	.	TRBJ1-6	CASSYSTFVHRNSPLHF	TGTGCCAGCAGTTACTCGACTTTTGTGCACCGTAATTCACCCCTCCACTTT
.	TRBV7-3	.	TRBJ1-1	CASSTSGTEAFF	TGTGCCAGCAGCACCTCCGGGACTGAAGCTTTCTTT
once	TRBV28	.	TRBJ2-7	CASSPGVAYEQYF	TGTGCCAGCAGTCCTGGAGTAGCCTACGAGCAGTACTTC
once	TRBV4-1	.	TRBJ1-5	CASSQARGQWPQHF	TGCGCCAGCAGCCAAGCAAGGGGTCAATGGCCCCAGCATTTT
.	TRBV2	.	TRBJ2-7	CASSGPSRYEQYF	TGTGCCAGCAGTGGTCCCTCCCGGTACGAGCAGTACTTC
.	TRBV4-3	TRBD1	TRBJ2-7	CASSAGTGASYEQYF	TGCGCCAGCAGTGCCGGGACAGGGGCCTCCTACGAGCAGTACTTC
once	TRBV6-5	.	TRBJ2-4	CASSFSAGQYF	TGTGCCAGCAGTTTCAGCGCAGGACAGTACTTC
.	TRBV6-4	.	TRBJ2-4	CASSDSFLAKNIQYF	TGTGCCAGCAGTGACTCCTTCCTAGCCAAAAACATTCAGTACTTC
.	TRBV7-9	.	TRBJ2-1	CASSLGSGLYNEQFF	TGTGCCAGCAGCTTAGGGTCCGGGTTATACAATGAGCAGTTCTTC
.	TRBV9	.	TRBJ1-2	CASTQPLGYYGYTF	TGTGCCAGCACCCAACCGCTGGGCTACTATGGCTACACCTTC
.	TRBV28	.	TRBJ1-6	CASSFKDSINSPLHF	TGTGCCAGCAGTTTCAAAGATTCCATTAATTCACCCCTCCACTTT
.	TRBV4-2	TRBD2	TRBJ2-1	CASSQEGEGRGGRGNEQFF	TGTGCCAGCAGCCAAGAGGGGGAAGGGCGGGGGGGCCGAGGCAATGAGCAGTTCTTC
.	TRBV7-8	.	TRBJ1-5	CASSFTVDGSQPQHF	TGTGCCAGCAGCTTCACCGTGGACGGTTCTCAGCCCCAGCATTTT
.	TRBV19	.	TRBJ1-1	CASTAGGTEAFF	TGTGCCAGTACCGCGGGGGGCACTGAAGCTTTCTTT
.	TRBV30	.	TRBJ1-2	CAWRGAGYGYTF	TGTGCCTGGCGGGGTGCCGGCTATGGCTACACCTTC